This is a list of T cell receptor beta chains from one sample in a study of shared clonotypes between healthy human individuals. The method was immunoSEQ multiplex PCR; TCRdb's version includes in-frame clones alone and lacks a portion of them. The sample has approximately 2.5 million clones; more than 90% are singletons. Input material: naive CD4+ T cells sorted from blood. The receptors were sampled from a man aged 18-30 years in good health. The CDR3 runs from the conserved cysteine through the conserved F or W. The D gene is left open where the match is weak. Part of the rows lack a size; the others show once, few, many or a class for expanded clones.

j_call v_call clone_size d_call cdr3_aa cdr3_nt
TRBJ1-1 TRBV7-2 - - CASSLVEGLGTEAFF TGTGCCAGCAGCTTAGTGGAGGGATTGGGTACTGAAGCTTTCTTT
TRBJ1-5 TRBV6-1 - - CASSDGFGQPQHF TGTGCCAGCAGTGATGGATTTGGACAGCCCCAGCATTTT
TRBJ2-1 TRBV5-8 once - CASSLRWTQDNEQFF TGTGCCAGCAGCTTGCGGTGGACCCAAGACAATGAGCAGTTCTTC
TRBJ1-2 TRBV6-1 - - CASTIGRSTGYTF TGTGCCAGCACTATCGGCAGGAGCACCGGCTACACCTTC
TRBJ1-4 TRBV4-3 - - CASSQEFYEKLFF TGCGCCAGCAGCCAAGAGTTTTATGAAAAACTGTTTTTT
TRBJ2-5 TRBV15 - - CATSRDHGVFETQYF TGTGCCACCAGCAGAGATCACGGGGTATTCGAGACCCAGTACTTC
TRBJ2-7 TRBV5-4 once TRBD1 CASSLTGTGFNYEQYF TGTGCCAGCAGCTTGACGGGGACAGGGTTTAACTACGAGCAGTACTTC
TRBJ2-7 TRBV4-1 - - CASSQARGRSYEQYF TGCGCCAGCAGCCAAGCCCGGGGCCGCTCCTACGAGCAGTACTTC
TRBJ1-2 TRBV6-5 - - CASSDYQGSGYTF TGTGCCAGCAGTGATTACCAGGGTTCTGGCTACACCTTC
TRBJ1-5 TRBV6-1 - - CASSATAYSNQPQHF TGTGCCAGCAGTGCGACAGCTTATAGCAATCAGCCCCAGCATTTT
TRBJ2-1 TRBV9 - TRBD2 CASSATSGSYNEQFF TGTGCCAGTTCGGCGACTAGCGGGTCCTACAATGAGCAGTTCTTC
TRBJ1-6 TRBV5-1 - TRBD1 CASSLGGTGLSPLHF TGCGCCAGCAGCTTGGGCGGGACAGGGCTTTCACCCCTCCACTTT
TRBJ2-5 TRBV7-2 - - CASSPQGLQDRETQYF TGTGCCAGCAGCCCCCAGGGCTTGCAGGACCGGGAGACCCAGTACTTC
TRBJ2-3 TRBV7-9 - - CASSLGGDRYF TGTGCCAGCAGCTTAGGGGGGGACAGATATTTT
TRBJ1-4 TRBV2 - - CASSEGFRGGEKLFF TGTGCCAGCAGTGAAGGGTTTAGGGGGGGTGAAAAACTGTTTTTT